This entry is about one TCR beta chain. Via MiXCR, TCRdb re-called the 5' RACE reads, giving one row per CDR3 protein. Here the sample spans some 110,000 distinct CDR3 sequences, over 15% being singletons. The sample originates from a study of T-cell memory formation after mild COVID-19. The wider study: Among the donors, TCR clusters were largely specific to each donor.

The CDR3 runs 15 residues. V lost 0 bases to trimming and J lost 3 bases; unmatched junction nucleotides: 2. Germline lookup yields CDR1 SGDLS and CDR2 YYNGEE. The sequencing input was PBMCs or a T cell subset sorted from them (not recorded which). This sequence joins TRBV9 and TRBJ2-7; 11 bases are shared with TRBD2. This receptor was obtained from an adult woman who had mild COVID-19 (a few samples of this study predate the infection). Cell type and time point are not known. The CDR3 sequence: CASSVATSGSYEQYF. The CDR3 coding sequence is TGTGCCAGCAGCGTAGCCACTAGCGGGAGCTACGAGCAGTACTTC. The whole variable domain, filled in from reference TRBV9 and TRBJ2-7, reads DSGVTQTPKHLITATGQRVTLRCSPRSGDLSVYWYQQSLDQGLQFLIQYYNGEERAKGNILERFSAQQFPDLHSELNLSSLELGDSALYFCASSVATSGSYEQYFGPGTRLTVT.